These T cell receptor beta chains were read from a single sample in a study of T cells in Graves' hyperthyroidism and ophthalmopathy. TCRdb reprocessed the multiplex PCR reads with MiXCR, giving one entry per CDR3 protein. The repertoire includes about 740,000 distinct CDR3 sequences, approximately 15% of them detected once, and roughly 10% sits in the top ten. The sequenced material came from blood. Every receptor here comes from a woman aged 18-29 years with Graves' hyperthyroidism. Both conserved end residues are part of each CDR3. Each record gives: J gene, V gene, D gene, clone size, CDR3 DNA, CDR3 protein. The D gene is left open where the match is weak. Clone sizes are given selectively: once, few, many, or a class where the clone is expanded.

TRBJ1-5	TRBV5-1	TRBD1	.	TGCGCCAGCAGCTTGGGGGGACAGATCAGTCAGCCCCAGCATTTT	CASSLGGQISQPQHF
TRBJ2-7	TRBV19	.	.	TGTGCCAGTAGTATAGTCAGGGATGGCTCCAACGAGCAGTACTTC	CASSIVRDGSNEQYF
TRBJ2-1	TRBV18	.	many	TGTGCCAGCTCACGACAGGACATCTCCTACAATGAGCAGTTCTTC	CASSRQDISYNEQFF
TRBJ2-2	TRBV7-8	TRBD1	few	TGTGCCAGCAGCTTCGGGACAGGGTCCGCCGGGGAGCTGTTTTTT	CASSFGTGSAGELFF
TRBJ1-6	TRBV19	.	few	TGTGCCAGTAGTAAGATTCCGGACAGTTCCCTCCACTTT	CASSKIPDSSLHF
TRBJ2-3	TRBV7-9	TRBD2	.	TGTGCCAGCAGCTTAGGAGCGGGAGCACGGGCCCCAGATACGCAGTATTTT	CASSLGAGARAPDTQYF
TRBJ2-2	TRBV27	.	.	TGTGCCAGCAGTTTATCGACCGGATCGACCGGGGAGCTGTTTTTT	CASSLSTGSTGELFF
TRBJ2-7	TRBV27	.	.	TGTGCCAGCAGTCAATCTCGCAGCTCCTACGAGCAGTACTTC	CASSQSRSSYEQYF
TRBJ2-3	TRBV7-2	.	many	TGTGCCAGCAGCCTTTATAGAGATACGCAGTATTTT	CASSLYRDTQYF
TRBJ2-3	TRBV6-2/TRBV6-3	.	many	TGTGCCAGCAGCTCCAGACGACTAGTGAAGCCAGATACGCAGTATTTT	CASSSRRLVKPDTQYF
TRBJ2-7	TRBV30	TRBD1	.	TGTGCCTGGGGACAGGGAAGTCGGAGCGAGCAGTACTTC	CAWGQGSRSEQYF
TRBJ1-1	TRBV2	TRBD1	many	TGTGCCAGCAGGAGGTTGACAGGGGAAGAAGCTTTCTTT	CASRRLTGEEAFF
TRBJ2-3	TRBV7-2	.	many	TGTGCCAGCAGCTCTCCAGGGGGGCTCCCTAGCACAGATACGCAGTATTTT	CASSSPGGLPSTDTQYF
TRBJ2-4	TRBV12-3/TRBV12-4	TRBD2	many	TGTGCCAGCAGTTTCTCCGGGACTAGCGGGATTCAGTACTTC	CASSFSGTSGIQYF